A single sample is the source of the 3 T cell receptor beta chains below, sequenced in a study of shared clonotypes between healthy human individuals. Assay: immunoSEQ multiplex PCR; the TCRdb copy retains only in-frame clones and omits some. The sample has approximately 1.4 million clones, nearly 99% seen once. Sequenced sample: naive CD4+ T cells sorted from blood. Subset specified: CD45RA+ positively selected. These receptors originate from a man aged 25-45 years in good health.

CDR3 sequence (DNA): TGTGCCAGCACAACCGTTGCGGGGGACACCGGGGAGCTGTTTTTT. Translating gives CASTTVAGDTGELFF. The rearrangement uses TRBV19 and TRBJ2-2; the match to TRBD2 covers 7 bases. Trimming cost V 9 bases and J 3 bases; bases outside gene matches: 10. Germline V gene sequence: CDR1 LNHDA, CDR2 SQIVND (reference sequence). CDR3 size: 15 residues.

The rearrangement uses TRBV9 and TRBJ2-7; 9 bases line up with TRBD2. The CDR3 has 16 amino acids. Germline CDR1 and CDR2: SGDLS and YYNGEE. J gave up 3 bases and V 1 base, and 8 bases lay outside the gene matches. The CDR3 loop is CASSVRLADSYYEQYF. The CDR3 nucleotides read TGTGCCAGCAGCGTAAGACTAGCGGACTCCTACTACGAGCAGTACTTC. The variable domain in full, with the rest retrieved from reference TRBV9 and TRBJ2-7, is DSGVTQTPKHLITATGQRVTLRCSPRSGDLSVYWYQQSLDQGLQFLIQYYNGEERAKGNILERFSAQQFPDLHSELNLSSLELGDSALYFCASSVRLADSYYEQYFGPGTRLTVT.

Regarding this clone: The same CDR3 can be traced to other DNA sequences in this sample. The genes are TRBV10-3 and TRBJ1-1; no reliable D call. CDR1 and CDR2 (germline): ENHRY, SYGVKD. Trimming stripped 0 bases from V and 4 bases from J, with 9 bases between. The CDR3 contains 14 residues. The chain's CDR3 is CAISESRVGTEAFF. The CDR3 DNA follows: TGTGCCATCAGTGAGTCGAGGGTCGGCACTGAAGCTTTCTTT.